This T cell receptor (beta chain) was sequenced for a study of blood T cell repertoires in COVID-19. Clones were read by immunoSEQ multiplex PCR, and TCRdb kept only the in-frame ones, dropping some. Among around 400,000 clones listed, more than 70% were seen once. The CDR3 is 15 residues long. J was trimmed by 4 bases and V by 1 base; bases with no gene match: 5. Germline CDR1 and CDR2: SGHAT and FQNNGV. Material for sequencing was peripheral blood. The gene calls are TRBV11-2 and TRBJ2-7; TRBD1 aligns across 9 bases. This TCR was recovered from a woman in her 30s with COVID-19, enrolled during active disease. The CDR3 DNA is TGTGCCAGCAGCTTAGTGGGGACAGGGATTTACGAGCAGTACTTC. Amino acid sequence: CASSLVGTGIYEQYF.